Following are 22 T cell receptor beta chains from one sample sequenced in a study of molecular identifiers for immune sequencing clone quantification. TCRdb ran MiXCR on the PCR reads and lists one entry per CDR3 protein. The table has about 500,000 distinct CDR3 sequences, about 25% seen once. Sequencing used naive CD8+ T cells from blood, with Jurkat cell RNA spiked in. Noted subset: FACS-sorted CD8+CD4-CCR7+CD45RA+ naive T cells. The receptors were gathered from a human donor in good health. Some libraries in this study had Jurkat cell RNA spiked in.

This chain connects TRBV21-1 to TRBJ2-5. TRBV21-1 is classified as a pseudogene. The CDR3 length is 13 residues. This CDR3 reads CASSKFAKETQYF. The CDR3 DNA reads TGTGCCAGCAGCAAATTCGCAAAAGAGACCCAGTACTTC.

The V call is TRBV5-6, the J call TRBJ1-5; D ambiguous. V lost 4 bases to trimming and J lost 6 bases, with 11 bases between them. Germline V gives CDR1 SGHDT, CDR2 YYEEEE. The CDR3 loop spans 13 amino acids. The CDR3, as DNA: TGTGCCAGCAGCCAATTGGGAGGTCAGCCCCAGCATTTT. It encodes CASSQLGGQPQHF.

The sample holds a few counts of this clonotype. The chain couples TRBV6-2 or TRBV6-3 to TRBJ1-1, with unresolved D. With 3 bases removed from V and 4 bases from J, the gap between germline ends came to 12 bases. Germline CDR1 is MNHEY and CDR2 is SVGEGT. The CDR3 is 14 residues long. The CDR3 bases are TGTGCCAGCAGTTATGGGGAGAGAGGCACTGAAGCTTTCTTT. This gives the protein CASSYGERGTEAFF.

This clonotype was seen many times. The chain recombines TRBV4-3 with TRBJ2-7; a possible D gene is TRBD1 (5 bases). Germline V gene sequence: CDR1 LGHNA, CDR2 YSLEER. This CDR3 is 14 amino acids long. V dropped 0 bases and J dropped 4 bases, with 10 bases sitting between them. The CDR3 DNA reads as TGCGCCAGCAGCCAAGATCCAGGGCGGTACGAGCAGTACTTC. Translating gives CASSQDPGRYEQYF.

About this clonotype: This may arise from a read error, as a much more abundant clone is one base away. It is likely a read error, because the conserved phenylalanine at the end of the CDR3 is missing. The J gene is TRBJ1-1, the V gene TRBV5-1; weak D call: TRBD1 (6 bases). Germline V gene sequence: CDR1 SGHRS, CDR2 YFSETQ. The CDR3 contains 14 residues. V was clipped by 0 bases and J by 7 bases, with 13 bases between them. The CDR3 spells CASSLAAGEVEAFL. The CDR3 coding sequence is TGCGCCAGCAGCTTGGCGGCAGGGGAAGTTGAAGCTTTCCTT.

A word on this clonotype: It is likely a read error, because the conserved phenylalanine at the end of the CDR3 is missing. No DNA is shown, since the ends of the CDR3 on it are uncertain; the CDR3 is the one TCRdb lists. The chain employs TRBV23-1 and TRBJ2-3; TRBD1 is the table's D call, not checked against the DNA. TRBV23-1 is flagged as an ORF with uncertain function. The CDR3 totals 22 residues, both ends included. CDR3: CASSQRSPRDRPDPPPTERQEG.

In this sample, this clonotype turned up many times. The rearrangement links TRBV29-1 to TRBJ2-3; tentative D call: TRBD1 (6 bases). CDR3 length: 12 amino acids. Trimming stripped 3 bases from V and 3 bases from J, with 7 bases between. Per germline, CDR1 SQVTM and CDR2 ANQGSEA. This chain's CDR3 is CSVDTGTDTQYF. Here the CDR3 DNA reads TGCAGCGTTGACACAGGGACAGATACGCAGTATTTT.

This clonotype was seen only a few times. V usage is TRBV3-1 and J usage is TRBJ2-1; D perhaps matches TRBD2 (5 bases). Looked up from germline, CDR1 is LGHDT and CDR2 is YNNKEL (reference sequence). The CDR3 covers 12 residues. Between the trimmed V and J ends, which lost 9 bases and 4 bases, there was a span of 10 bases. The CDR3 loop is CASQDSYNEQFF. The DNA for the CDR3 is TGTGCCAGTCAGGACTCGTACAATGAGCAGTTCTTC.

This clonotype came up a few times. The rearrangement links TRBV27 to TRBJ2-1; 10 positions match TRBD2. CDR1 MNHEY and CDR2 SMNVEV come from the germline V gene (reference sequence). The trim removed 4 bases at V and 5 bases at J, leaving 5 bases unmatched. The CDR3 extends over 15 amino acids. CDR3 bases: TGTGCCAGCAGTTCCGGACTAGCGGTCCACAATGAGCAGTTCTTC. Translated: CASSSGLAVHNEQFF.

This chain connects TRBV6-2 or TRBV6-3 to TRBJ2-1; D is ambiguous. Germline CDR1 is MNHEY and CDR2 is SVGEGT. This CDR3 is built from 12 residues. The ends were cut back, 6 bases at V and 9 bases at J, with 12 bases in the middle. The CDR3 nucleotides are TGTGCCAGCAGAACTGCTGTACCTGAGCAGTTCTTC. Encoded protein: CASRTAVPEQFF.

This clonotype occurred a few times. The chain joins TRBV6-6 to TRBJ1-2; the D is unclear. Deletions cut 7 bases from V and 2 bases from J, with 11 bases between. Germline assignment: CDR1 MNHNY and CDR2 SVGAGI (reference sequence). The CDR3 consists of 13 residues. As DNA, the CDR3 is TGTGCCAGCACTTTAATAGCAAACTATGGCTACACCTTC. Translating it yields CASTLIANYGYTF.

The chain combines TRBV27 with TRBJ2-5; the D gene is possibly TRBD1 (5 bases). There are 15 residues in the CDR3. Trimming took off 0 bases at V and 0 bases at J, with 8 bases between the two ends. CDR1 is MNHEY, CDR2 SMNVEV, per germline (reference sequence). In DNA form, the CDR3 reads TGTGCCAGCAGTTTATCAGCAGGGAACCAAGAGACCCAGTACTTC. The encoded protein is CASSLSAGNQETQYF.

In its sample, this clonotype was seen a few times. CDR3 in DNA: TGTGCCAGCAGTTTATGGGACAGGCACACTGAAGCTTTCTTT. It encodes CASSLWDRHTEAFF. V and J are TRBV27 and TRBJ1-1, with 8 bases fitting TRBD1. Per the germline V gene, CDR1 is MNHEY and CDR2 is SMNVEV (reference sequence). With V trimmed by 1 base and J by 3 bases, 1 base remained unmatched. The CDR3 is made up of 14 amino acids.

This rearrangement joins TRBV27 to TRBJ1-1; TRBD1 is a possible D gene (6 bases). CDR3 length equals 13 residues. The V end was cut by 6 bases, the J end by 5 bases, with 13 bases between. Germline V gives CDR1 MNHEY, CDR2 SMNVEV (reference sequence). The CDR3 nucleotides are TGTGCCAGCAGCCCGATCCAGGGGACTGAAGCTTTCTTT. Translated, it gives CASSPIQGTEAFF.

V gene TRBV7-9 combines with J gene TRBJ2-3; D could derive from TRBD1 or TRBD2 (6 bases each). The CDR3 extends over 13 amino acids. Germline CDR1 and CDR2: SEHNR and FQNEAQ (reference sequence). Trimming pared 6 bases from V and 5 bases from J, leaving 12 bases between. CDR3 in amino acids: CASRNKGGDTQYF. The DNA for the CDR3 is TGTGCCAGCAGAAACAAGGGGGGAGATACGCAGTATTTT.

This clonotype was seen only a few times. This chain uses TRBV27 with TRBJ2-5; TRBD2 aligns across 11 bases. The CDR3 sequence is 16 residues long. V lost 1 base to trimming and J lost 5 bases; unmatched junction nucleotides: 6. Looked up from germline, CDR1 is MNHEY and CDR2 is SMNVEV (reference sequence). DNA for the CDR3: TGTGCCAGCAGTTTATTTACTAGCGGGAGTGCGGAGACCCAGTACTTC. Encoded protein: CASSLFTSGSAETQYF.

Of note for this clonotype: At one boundary the junction diverges from the germline segment, which might be a read error. The chain links TRBV7-8 to TRBJ1-4, with D perhaps TRBD1 (5 bases). The germline V gene has CDR1 SGHVS and CDR2 FQNEAQ. The CDR3 length is 17 residues. DNA of the CDR3: TGTGCCAGCAGCTTAGAATTGGCCCGGACAACTAATGAAAAACAGTTTTTT. Translated, it gives CASSLELARTTNEKQFF.

This CDR3 is CASSATFLTRGEQYF. DNA for the CDR3: TGTGCCAGCAGTGCAACGTTTCTGACAAGGGGCGAGCAGTACTTC. The chain couples TRBV6-5 to TRBJ2-7; D perhaps matches TRBD1 (5 bases). In germline, CDR1 is MNHEY, CDR2 SVGAGI. The CDR3 covers 15 residues. V was shortened by 5 bases and J by 6 bases, with 20 bases between the two germline ends.

This clonotype was seen ten or more times. The gene calls are TRBV5-1 and TRBJ2-2, with 8 bases lining up with TRBD1. Germline V CDR1 and CDR2: SGHRS, YFSETQ. The CDR3 sequence is 17 residues long. Unmatched junction bases numbered 14, after V lost 4 bases and J lost 6 bases. Written as DNA, the CDR3 is TGCGCCAGCAGCCCTGCGGGCCAGGGGGCGTTTTCCGGGGAGCTGTTTTTT. Amino acid sequence: CASSPAGQGAFSGELFF.

Concerning this clonotype itself: This sequence may be a read error, since a much larger clone differs from it by one base. The chain recombines TRBV5-1 with TRBJ2-7; D possibly matches TRBD1 or TRBD2 (5 bases each). The CDR3 spans 15 residues. Germline CDR1 reads SGHRS; CDR2 reads YFSETQ. Between the trimmed V and J ends, which lost 2 bases and 3 bases, there was a span of 15 bases. In DNA form, the CDR3 reads TGCGCCAGCAGCTTTGGGGCAGGGAGCTACTACGAGCAGTACTTC. Translating gives CASSFGAGSYYEQYF.

V is TRBV19 and J is TRBJ1-1, with D hard to call. The CDR3 is 15 residues long. Germline V gene lookup returns CDR1 LNHDA and CDR2 SQIVND (reference sequence). The V and J ends lost 1 base and 2 bases respectively, with 11 bases between them. CDR3 coding DNA: TGTGCCAGTAGTATAGTAGGGCAGATAAACACTGAAGCTTTCTTT. This codes for CASSIVGQINTEAFF.

Only a few counts were recorded for this clonotype. This chain uses TRBV19 with TRBJ1-5; 7 bases match TRBD1. Germline V gives CDR1 LNHDA, CDR2 SQIVND (reference sequence). This CDR3 spans 15 amino acids. The trim removed 5 bases at V and 7 bases at J, leaving 11 bases unmatched. CDR3 sequence: CASSSSTGSLQPQHF. CDR3 DNA: TGTGCCAGTAGTTCTTCGACAGGGTCTTTACAGCCCCAGCATTTT.